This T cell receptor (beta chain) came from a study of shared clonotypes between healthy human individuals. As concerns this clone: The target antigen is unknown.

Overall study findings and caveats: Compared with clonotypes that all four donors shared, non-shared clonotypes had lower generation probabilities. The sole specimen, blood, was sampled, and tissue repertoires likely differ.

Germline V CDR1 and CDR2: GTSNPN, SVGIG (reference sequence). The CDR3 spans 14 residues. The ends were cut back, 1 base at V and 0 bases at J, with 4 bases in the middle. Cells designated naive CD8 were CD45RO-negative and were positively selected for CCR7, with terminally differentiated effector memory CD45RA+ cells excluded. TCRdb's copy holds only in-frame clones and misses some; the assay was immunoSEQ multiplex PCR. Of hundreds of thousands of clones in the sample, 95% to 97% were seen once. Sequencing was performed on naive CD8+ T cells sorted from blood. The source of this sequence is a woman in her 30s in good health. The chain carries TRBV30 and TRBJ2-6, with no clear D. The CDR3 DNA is TGTGCCTGGAGTGGGGGCTCTGGGGCCAACGTCCTGACTTTC. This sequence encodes CAWSGGSGANVLTF.